Presented here are 27 T cell receptor beta chains from one specimen sequenced in a study of vaccination and CD4 T cells after COVID-19. An Oncomine TCR Beta short-read assay was used to sequence the DNA from cultured CD4+ T cells. TCRdb redid the calling of the PCR reads with MiXCR, one entry per CDR3 protein. This sample has over 2,500 distinct CDR3 sequences, with approximately 25% found just once. The antigens these receptors bind are not known. Treatment described: approximately nine-day PBMC culture with coronavirus spike peptide pools or control peptides (ViraFEST assay). Specimen: CD4+ T cells from blood, cultured in vitro, collected after SARS-CoV-2 vaccination. The receptors derive from a human donor who had recovered from COVID-19.

The J gene is TRBJ2-5, the V gene TRBV10-3, with D perhaps matching TRBD1 or TRBD2 (6 bases each). Per germline, CDR1 ENHRY and CDR2 SYGVKD. V was clipped by 7 bases and J by 4 bases, with 13 bases between them. This CDR3 has 13 amino acids. The CDR3 region is CAIKGGPGETQYF. The CDR3, as DNA: TGTGCCATCAAAGGGGGGCCGGGAGAGACCCAGTACTTC.

The gene calls are TRBV19 and TRBJ2-3; tentatively, D is TRBD1 (6 bases). V lost 4 bases, J lost 2 bases, and 10 bases lay in between. Germline values: CDR1 LNHDA, CDR2 SQIVND (reference sequence). This CDR3 has 14 amino acids. The CDR3 region is CASSTGQFTDTQYF. Written as DNA, the CDR3 is TGTGCCAGTAGTACTGGACAGTTCACAGATACGCAGTATTTT.

This clonotype appeared a single time. The chain employs TRBV19 and TRBJ2-7, with 11 bases matching TRBD1. The CDR3 contains 16 residues. Germline-derived CDR1 and CDR2 are LNHDA and SQIVND (reference sequence). The J segment lost 3 bases and the V segment lost 5 bases, leaving 9 bases of the junction unmatched. CDR3 sequence: CASSPKGTGGLYEQYF. The CDR3 coding sequence is TGTGCCAGTAGTCCAAAAGGGACAGGGGGACTCTACGAGCAGTACTTC.

The genes are TRBV7-3 and TRBJ2-2; D could derive from TRBD1 or TRBD2 (5 bases each). Germline CDR1 and CDR2: SGHTA and FQGTGA. Trimming shortened V by 2 bases and J by 5 bases, and 6 bases separated the two germline ends. This CDR3 is built from 13 residues. CDR3 protein: CASSLGGTGELFF. DNA of the CDR3: TGTGCCAGCAGCTTAGGGGGTACCGGGGAGCTGTTTTTT.

This clonotype is medium-sized. The V and J genes are TRBV7-2 and TRBJ2-7; D ambiguous. Between the trimmed V and J ends, which lost 5 bases and 4 bases, there was a span of 9 bases. Germline loops: CDR1 SGHTA, CDR2 FQGNSA. The CDR3 covers 12 residues. Written as DNA, the CDR3 is TGTGCCAGCAGCCGAAGTCTGTACGAGCAGTACTTC. It is translated as CASSRSLYEQYF.

Judged by abundance, this clonotype is medium-sized. The chain joins TRBV20-1 to TRBJ2-4; 16 bases map to TRBD2. This CDR3 is 18 amino acids long. V lost 6 bases to trimming and J lost 2 bases; unmatched junction nucleotides: 10. The germline V gene has CDR1 DFQATT and CDR2 SNEGSKA (reference sequence). Here the CDR3 reads CSAPPGLAGGRTKNIQYF. The CDR3, as DNA: TGCAGTGCCCCGCCGGGACTAGCGGGGGGGAGAACCAAAAACATTCAGTACTTC.

By share of the sample, this clonotype is medium-sized. The chain has TRBV20-1 and TRBJ2-1, with D perhaps given as TRBD1 or TRBD2 (6 bases each). The CDR3 consists of 12 residues. V lost 3 bases and J 5 bases, leaving 8 bases between the germline ends. The germline V gene encodes CDR1 DFQATT and CDR2 SNEGSKA (reference sequence). The CDR3 DNA reads TGCAGTGCTAGTAGGGGGGACAATGAGCAGTTCTTC. It specifies CSASRGDNEQFF.

The chain employs TRBV24-1 and TRBJ1-5; D is perhaps TRBD1 (6 bases). The length of the CDR3 is 14 residues. Germline loops: CDR1 KGHDR, CDR2 SFDVKD. The V gene lost 3 bases and the J gene lost 4 bases, with 9 bases spanning the gap. The CDR3 spells CATSDPGQNQPQHF. The CDR3 DNA sequence: TGTGCCACCAGTGATCCGGGACAAAATCAGCCCCAGCATTTT.

The rearrangement joins TRBV7-8 to TRBJ1-5; D gene unclear. The V and J ends lost 1 base and 6 bases respectively, with 10 bases between them. The CDR3 has 14 residues. The germline V gene has CDR1 SGHVS and CDR2 FQNEAQ. CDR3: CASSLEGGSQPQHF. The CDR3 DNA sequence: TGTGCCAGCAGCTTAGAGGGTGGGTCTCAGCCCCAGCATTTT.

This clonotype is medium-sized (0.01 to 0.1%) in the sample. The rearrangement uses TRBV10-3 and TRBJ2-3; TRBD2 matches 8 bases. Germline CDR1 ENHRY, CDR2 SYGVKD. This CDR3 has 14 amino acids. After removal of 9 bases from V and 0 bases from J, the junction contained 5 bases not matched to a gene. The DNA for the CDR3 is TGTGCCATGCGGGGGGCCTATAGCACAGATACGCAGTATTTT. Protein product: CAMRGAYSTDTQYF.

The chain combines TRBV6-5 with TRBJ1-1; D not resolved. From germline, CDR1 is MNHEY and CDR2 SVGAGI. This CDR3 is 15 amino acids long. Trimming stripped 0 bases from V and 1 base from J, with 9 bases between. The CDR3 DNA sequence: TGTGCCAGCAGTTACTCCTTCCTGGGGAACACTGAAGCTTTCTTT. Protein: CASSYSFLGNTEAFF.

The genes are TRBV6-2 or TRBV6-3 and TRBJ1-5, with D tentatively TRBD1 (5 bases). The CDR3 covers 13 residues. Trimming removed 7 bases at V and 11 bases at J, with 18 bases between. Germline values: CDR1 MNHEY, CDR2 SVGEGT. CDR3 amino acids: CASIMGDRGTQHF. CDR3 in DNA: TGTGCCAGCATTATGGGGGACCGGGGAACCCAGCATTTT.

The chain links TRBV6-1 to TRBJ2-7, with 9 bases matching TRBD1. Looked up from germline, CDR1 is MNHNS and CDR2 is SASEGT. Trimming took 6 bases from V and 4 from J; bases not matched to a gene: 7. The CDR3 contains 14 residues. The CDR3 spells CASRPGQGSYEQYF. The CDR3 DNA is TGTGCCAGCAGGCCGGGACAGGGAAGTTACGAGCAGTACTTC.

Relative to its sample, this clonotype is medium-sized. V is TRBV18 and J is TRBJ2-2; D remains ambiguous. V shed 2 bases and J shed 4 bases, with 5 bases lying between them. Germline V gene lookup returns CDR1 KGHSH and CDR2 LQKENI. The CDR3 consists of 13 residues. The DNA of the CDR3 is TGTGCCAGCTCACCATCCCTCACCGGGGAGCTGTTTTTT. Translating it yields CASSPSLTGELFF.

Ten or more counts support this clonotype. The CDR3 bases are TGCAGTGCTCGAGGACCGGCGGTGGCTTTCTTT. Amino acids: CSARGPAVAFF. This chain links TRBV20-1 with TRBJ1-1; D gene unclear. Germline V gene lookup returns CDR1 DFQATT and CDR2 SNEGSKA (reference sequence). The CDR3 contains 11 residues. V shed 5 bases and J shed 11 bases, with 15 bases lying between them.

There are a few counts of this clonotype. This sequence joins TRBV28 and TRBJ1-5; TRBD1 might be the D (5 bases). Trimming took off 3 bases at V and 7 bases at J, with 13 bases between the two ends. CDR3 length equals 14 residues. Germline V gene data show CDR1 as MDHEN and CDR2 as SYDVKM. The CDR3 is CASSLGGREQPQHF. In DNA, the CDR3 is TGTGCCAGCAGTTTGGGGGGGAGAGAACAGCCCCAGCATTTT.

This sequence joins TRBV4-1 and TRBJ1-1; no clear D gene. The CDR3 totals 19 residues. V lost 3 bases to trimming and J lost 2 bases, with 25 bases between them. Per the germline V gene, CDR1 is MGHRA and CDR2 is YSYEKL. As DNA, the CDR3 is TGCGCCAGCAGCCACCAAGGGAGGGTTAAGGCGGTGGGTAACACTGAAGCTTTCTTT. This translates into CASSHQGRVKAVGNTEAFF.

This clonotype was recorded at least ten times. This chain joins TRBV20-1 and TRBJ2-3; tentatively, D is TRBD2 (6 bases). CDR3 length: 13 amino acids. In germline, CDR1 is DFQATT, CDR2 SNEGSKA (reference sequence). Trimming shortened V by 3 bases and J by 1 base, and 8 bases separated the two germline ends. The CDR3 reads CSARGGGTDTQYF. The CDR3 nucleotides read TGCAGTGCTAGGGGGGGTGGCACAGATACGCAGTATTTT.

The chain recombines TRBV7-2 with TRBJ2-1; D unresolved. Trimming took off 1 base at V and 9 bases at J, with 10 bases between the two ends. This CDR3 is 13 amino acids long. Germline-derived CDR1 and CDR2 are SGHTA and FQGNSA. CDR3 in amino acids: CASSLVGTGEQFF. CDR3 coding DNA: TGTGCCAGCAGCTTAGTTGGTACCGGTGAGCAGTTCTTC.

V is TRBV2 and J is TRBJ1-2; D might be TRBD1 (6 bases). The CDR3 sequence is 15 residues long. Germline V gene data show CDR1 as SNHLY and CDR2 as FYNNEI. V lost 2 bases to trimming and J lost 7 bases, with 17 bases between them. CDR3 nucleotides: TGTGCCAGCAGTGAATTGTCAGCAGGGGCGGGTGGCTACACCTTC. Translating it yields CASSELSAGAGGYTF.

The CDR3 coding sequence is TGTGCCAGCAACGGCAGGTTGAGCAATCAGCCCCAGCATTTT. It yields the protein CASNGRLSNQPQHF. The chain joins TRBV6-1 to TRBJ1-5; D is uncertain. V was cut by 7 bases and J by 1 base, with 11 bases left in between. The CDR3 is made up of 14 amino acids. CDR1 and CDR2 (germline): MNHNS, SASEGT.

V and J are TRBV10-1 and TRBJ2-7; 8 bases align to TRBD2. The CDR3 contains 13 residues. The V and J ends lost 9 bases and 7 bases, in that order; junction bases with no gene match: 11. CDR1 and CDR2 (germline): WNHNN, SYGVQD (reference sequence). The CDR3 bases are TGCGCCAGTCTTTCGGGGGGGTCCTGTGAGCAGTACTTC. Its translation is CASLSGGSCEQYF.

This clonotype was recorded a few times. This sequence joins TRBV20-1 and TRBJ1-2; D gene uncertain. Germline loops: CDR1 DFQATT, CDR2 SNEGSKA (reference sequence). Trimming cost V 6 bases and J 6 bases, with 14 bases left between them. The CDR3 is 12 amino acids. CDR3 DNA sequence: TGCAGTGCAAGGCCGGAGGACGATGGCTACACCTTC. It yields the protein CSARPEDDGYTF.

This chain links TRBV19 with TRBJ1-1, with 7 bases fitting TRBD1. CDR1 is LNHDA, CDR2 SQIVND, per germline (reference sequence). There are 12 residues in the CDR3. Trimming took 9 bases from V and 7 from J; bases not matched to a gene: 8. For the CDR3, the DNA is TGTGCCAGGAGACAGGGAAGGGTTGAAGCTTTCTTT. It encodes CARRQGRVEAFF.

This clonotype was seen only a few times. The chain has TRBV6-4 and TRBJ2-3; 8 bases agree with TRBD2. The junction had 7 bases not matched to a gene; V was cut back by 6 bases and J by 2 bases. Germline assignment: CDR1 MRHNA and CDR2 SNTAGT. The CDR3 consists of 15 residues. The CDR3 nucleotides read TGTGCCAGCAGCGATTCGGGGGGGCCCACAGATACGCAGTATTTT. The encoded protein is CASSDSGGPTDTQYF.

Judged by abundance, this clonotype is medium-sized. The gene calls are TRBV20-1 and TRBJ2-1, with 7 positions matching TRBD2. CDR1 and CDR2 (germline): DFQATT, SNEGSKA (reference sequence). This CDR3 has 14 amino acids. CDR3 residues: CPTRSGHTYNEQFF. As DNA, the CDR3 is TGCCCAACACGTAGCGGGCATACCTACAATGAGCAGTTCTTC.

The chain couples TRBV19 to TRBJ2-7, with no clear D. V lost 3 bases and J 4 bases, leaving 7 bases between the germline ends. The CDR3 is made up of 12 amino acids. The germline CDR1 and CDR2 sequences are LNHDA and SQIVND (reference sequence). The CDR3 sequence: CASSISRYEQYF. The CDR3 coding sequence is TGTGCCAGTAGTATTTCCAGATACGAGCAGTACTTC. Looking up the rest from reference TRBV19 and TRBJ2-7 gives the full variable domain: DGGITQSPKYLFRKEGQNVTLSCEQNLNHDAMYWYRQDPGQGLRLIYYSQIVNDFQKGDIAEGYSVSREKKESFPLTVTSAQKNPTAFYLCASSISRYEQYFGPGTRLTVT.